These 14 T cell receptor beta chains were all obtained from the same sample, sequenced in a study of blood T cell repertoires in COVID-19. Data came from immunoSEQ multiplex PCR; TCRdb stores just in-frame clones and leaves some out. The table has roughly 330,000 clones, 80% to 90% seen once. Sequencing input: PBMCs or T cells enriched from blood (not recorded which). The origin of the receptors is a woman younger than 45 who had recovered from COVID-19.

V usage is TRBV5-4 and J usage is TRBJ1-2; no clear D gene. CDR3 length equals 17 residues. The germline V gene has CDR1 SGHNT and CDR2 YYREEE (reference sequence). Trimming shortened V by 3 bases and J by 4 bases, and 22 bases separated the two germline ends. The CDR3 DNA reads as TGTGCCAGCAGCTGGGCGGGAGAGCAGGCGATGAGCTATGGCTACACCTTC. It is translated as CASSWAGEQAMSYGYTF.

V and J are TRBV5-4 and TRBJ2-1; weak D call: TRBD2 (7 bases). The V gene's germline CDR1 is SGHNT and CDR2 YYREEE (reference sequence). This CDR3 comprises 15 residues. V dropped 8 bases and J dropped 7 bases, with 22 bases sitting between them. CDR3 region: CASTPRAGALNEQFF. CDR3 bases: TGTGCCAGTACCCCGCGGGCGGGGGCGCTTAATGAGCAGTTCTTC.

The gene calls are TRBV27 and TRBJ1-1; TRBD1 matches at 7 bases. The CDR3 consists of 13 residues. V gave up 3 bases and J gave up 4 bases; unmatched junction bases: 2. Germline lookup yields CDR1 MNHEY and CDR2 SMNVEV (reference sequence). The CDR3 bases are TGTGCCAGCAGTTTTCCAGGGGGCACTGAAGCTTTCTTT. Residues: CASSFPGGTEAFF.

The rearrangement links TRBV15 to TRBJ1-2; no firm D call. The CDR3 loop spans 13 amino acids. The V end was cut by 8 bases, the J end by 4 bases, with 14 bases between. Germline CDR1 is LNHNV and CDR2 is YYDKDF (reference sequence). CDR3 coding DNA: TGTGCCACCGTTAATTCGAGTATCTATGGCTACACCTTC. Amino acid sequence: CATVNSSIYGYTF.

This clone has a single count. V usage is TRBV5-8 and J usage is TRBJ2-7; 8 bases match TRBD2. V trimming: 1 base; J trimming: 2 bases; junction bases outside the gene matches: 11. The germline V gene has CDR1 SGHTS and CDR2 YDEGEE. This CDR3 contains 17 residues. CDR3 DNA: TGTGCCAGCAGCTTGTATAGACGAGCGGGGGATACCTACGAGCAGTACTTC. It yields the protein CASSLYRRAGDTYEQYF. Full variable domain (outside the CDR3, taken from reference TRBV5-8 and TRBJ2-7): EAGVTQSPTHLIKTRGQQATLRCSPISGHTSVYWYQQALGLGLQFLLWYDEGEERNRGNFPPRFSGRQFPNYSSELNVNALELEDSALYLCASSLYRRAGDTYEQYFGPGTRLTVT.

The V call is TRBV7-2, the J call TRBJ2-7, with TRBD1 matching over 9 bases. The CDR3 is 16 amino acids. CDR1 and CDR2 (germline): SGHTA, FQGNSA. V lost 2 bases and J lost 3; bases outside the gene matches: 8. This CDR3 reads CASSLKQDRGNYEQYF. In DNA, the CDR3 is TGTGCCAGCAGCTTAAAGCAAGACAGGGGGAACTACGAGCAGTACTTC.

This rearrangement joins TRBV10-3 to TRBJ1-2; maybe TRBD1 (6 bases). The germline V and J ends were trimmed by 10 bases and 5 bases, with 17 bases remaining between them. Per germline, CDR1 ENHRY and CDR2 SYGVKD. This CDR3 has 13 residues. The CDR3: CATGKGGDYGYTF. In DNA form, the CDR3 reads TGTGCCACCGGGAAAGGGGGGGATTATGGCTACACCTTC.

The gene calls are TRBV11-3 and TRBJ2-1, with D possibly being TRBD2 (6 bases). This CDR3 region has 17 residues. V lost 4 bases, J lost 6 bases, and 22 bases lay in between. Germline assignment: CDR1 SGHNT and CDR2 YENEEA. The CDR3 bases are TGTGCCAGCAGCTCGAGGGGAAGAGGGAGTAGCGGCAATGAGCAGTTCTTC. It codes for CASSSRGRGSSGNEQFF.

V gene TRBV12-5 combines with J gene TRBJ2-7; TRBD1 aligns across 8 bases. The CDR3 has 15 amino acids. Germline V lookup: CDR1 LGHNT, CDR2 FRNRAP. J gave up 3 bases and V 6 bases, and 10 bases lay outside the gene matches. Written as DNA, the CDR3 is TGTGCTAGTGGCGCCCCCGCGGGACAGGTCTACGAGCAGTACTTC. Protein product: CASGAPAGQVYEQYF. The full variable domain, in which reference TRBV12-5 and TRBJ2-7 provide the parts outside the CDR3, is DARVTQTPRHKVTEMGQEVTMRCQPILGHNTVFWYRQTMMQGLELLAYFRNRAPLDDSGMPKDRFSAEMPDATLATLKIQPSEPRDSAVYFCASGAPAGQVYEQYFGPGTRLTVT.

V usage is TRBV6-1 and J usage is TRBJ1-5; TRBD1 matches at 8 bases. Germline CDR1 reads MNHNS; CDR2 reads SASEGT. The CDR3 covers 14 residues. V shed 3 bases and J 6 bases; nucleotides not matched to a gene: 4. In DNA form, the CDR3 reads TGTGCCAGCAGTGAGGGACAGGTTCTTCAGCCCCAGCATTTT. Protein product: CASSEGQVLQPQHF.

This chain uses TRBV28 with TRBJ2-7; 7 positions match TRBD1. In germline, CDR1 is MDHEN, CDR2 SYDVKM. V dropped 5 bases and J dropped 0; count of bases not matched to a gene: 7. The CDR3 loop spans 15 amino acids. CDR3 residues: CASSKTGASSYEQYF. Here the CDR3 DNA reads TGTGCCAGCAGTAAAACAGGGGCGAGCTCCTACGAGCAGTACTTC.

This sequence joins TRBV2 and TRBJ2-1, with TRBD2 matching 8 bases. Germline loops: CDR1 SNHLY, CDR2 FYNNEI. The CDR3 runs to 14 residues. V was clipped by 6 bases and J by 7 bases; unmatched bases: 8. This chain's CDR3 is CASSVPGLGNEQFF. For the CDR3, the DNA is TGTGCCAGCAGCGTCCCGGGACTAGGAAATGAGCAGTTCTTC.

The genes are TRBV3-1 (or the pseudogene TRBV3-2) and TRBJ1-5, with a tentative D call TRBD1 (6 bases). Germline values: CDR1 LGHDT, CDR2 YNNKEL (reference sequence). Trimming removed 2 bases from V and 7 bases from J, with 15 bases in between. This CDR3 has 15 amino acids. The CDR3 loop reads CASSQHGGQRQPQHF. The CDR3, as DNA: TGTGCCAGCAGCCAACACGGGGGGCAAAGGCAGCCCCAGCATTTT.

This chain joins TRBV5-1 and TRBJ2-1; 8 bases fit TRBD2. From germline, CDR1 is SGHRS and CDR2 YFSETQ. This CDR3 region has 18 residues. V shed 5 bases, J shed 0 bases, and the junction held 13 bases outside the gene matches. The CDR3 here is CASRPAGGRPSSYNEQFF. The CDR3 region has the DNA TGCGCCAGCAGACCGGCGGGGGGTCGTCCCAGCTCCTACAATGAGCAGTTCTTC.